This T cell receptor beta chain was sequenced for a study of cytomegalovirus exposure and HLA in healthy donors. In germline, CDR1 is MNHEY, CDR2 SMNVEV (reference sequence). Trimming took 11 bases from V and 2 from J, leaving 19 bases between them. The CDR3 is made up of 15 amino acids. General observations from the study: In a later analysis, at a false discovery rate of 0.05, approximately 15,000 TCR beta sequences matched HLA alleles. Among donors in an Asian-associated ancestry cluster, a later analysis reportedly found fewer N-insertions than the approximately 670-donor mean. Specific recognition of CMV antigens was confirmed in vitro for a few chains (all CMV-associated). Presence/absence analysis assumed near-uniform sequencing depth across donors.

60 Vbeta and 13 Jbeta primers were used in PCR. Measured with immunoSEQ multiplex PCR; TCRdb has only the in-frame clones, and not every one. The table lists over 75,000 clones, roughly a tenth of them singletons, with 5% to 5.5% in the top ten. This clone appeared a few times. Its target is unknown. This sequence was found in a man aged 50 or older in good health and CMV-seropositive. Material: PBMCs. The chain links TRBV27 to TRBJ1-3; weak D call: TRBD1 (6 bases). The DNA for the CDR3 is TGTGCCTCCTCCCCTGCCAGGGGCCCTGGAAACACCATATATTTT. It codes for CASSPARGPGNTIYF.